This T cell receptor (beta chain) was documented in a study of identical twins. Trimming shortened V by 2 bases and J by 2 bases, and 11 bases separated the two germline ends. CDR1 SGHTA and CDR2 FQGNSA come from the germline V gene. This CDR3 has 15 residues. Remarks on this clonotype: As yet, its antigen is unknown.

Study results and caveats: Zero-insertion findings could be partly confounded by invariant cells (MAIT and iNKT cells). The models systematically underestimated how much out-of-frame TCR alpha was shared in monozygotic twins. Without tracking the same donors, conclusions rested on cross-sectional statistical analysis.

TCRdb itself ran the 5' RACE reads through MiXCR, one entry per CDR3 protein. The sample includes 240,000 or so distinct CDR3 sequences, 10% to 15% of them seen just once. This same sample was also taken into another study, of yellow fever vaccine responses in identical twins. That paper notes: Convergence reportedly seemed to mark part of the twins' vaccine T cell response, with personalization marking the rest.

This clonotype originated in a woman between 18 and 29 years old in good health. This chain joins TRBV7-2 and TRBJ2-3; TRBD2 is a possible D gene (6 bases). The sequencing sample was made of memory (CD45RO+) T cells sorted from blood. This CDR3 is CASSLTSSYTDTQYF. The CDR3 nucleotides read TGTGCCAGCAGCTTAACTAGCAGCTACACAGATACGCAGTATTTT.